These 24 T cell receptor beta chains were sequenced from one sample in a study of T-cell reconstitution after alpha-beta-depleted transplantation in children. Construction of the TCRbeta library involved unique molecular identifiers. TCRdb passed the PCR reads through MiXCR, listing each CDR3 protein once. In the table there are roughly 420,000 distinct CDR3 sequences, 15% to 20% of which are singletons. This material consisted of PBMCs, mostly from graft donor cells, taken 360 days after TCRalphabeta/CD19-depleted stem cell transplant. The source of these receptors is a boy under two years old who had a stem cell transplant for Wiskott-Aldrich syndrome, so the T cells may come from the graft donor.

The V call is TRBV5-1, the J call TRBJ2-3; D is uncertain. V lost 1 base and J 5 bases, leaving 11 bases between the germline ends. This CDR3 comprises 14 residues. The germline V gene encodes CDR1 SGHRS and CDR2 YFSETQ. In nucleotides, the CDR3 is TGCGCCAGCAGCTTGCCACCGAGTGTAGATACGCAGTATTTT. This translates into CASSLPPSVDTQYF.

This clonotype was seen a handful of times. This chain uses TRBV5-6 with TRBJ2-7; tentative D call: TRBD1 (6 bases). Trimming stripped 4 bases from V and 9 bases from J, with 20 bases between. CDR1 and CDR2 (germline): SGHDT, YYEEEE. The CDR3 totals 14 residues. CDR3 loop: CASSQTGNGPSQYF. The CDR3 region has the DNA TGTGCCAGCAGCCAAACAGGGAATGGCCCTTCGCAGTACTTC.

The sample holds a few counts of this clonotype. The CDR3 region is CSAREPNPYNEQFF. The CDR3, as DNA: TGCAGTGCTAGAGAGCCGAACCCCTACAATGAGCAGTTCTTC. This chain links TRBV20-1 with TRBJ2-1, with D unclear. The germline gives CDR1 DFQATT, CDR2 SNEGSKA (reference sequence). Deletions cut 0 bases from V and 2 bases from J, with 8 bases between. There are 14 residues in the CDR3.

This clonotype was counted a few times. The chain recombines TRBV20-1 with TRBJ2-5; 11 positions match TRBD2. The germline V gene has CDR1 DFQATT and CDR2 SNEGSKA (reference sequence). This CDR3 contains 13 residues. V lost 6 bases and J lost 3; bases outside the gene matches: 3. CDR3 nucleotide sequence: TGCAGTGCCGCGACTAGCGGGAAAGAGACCCAGTACTTC. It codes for CSAATSGKETQYF.

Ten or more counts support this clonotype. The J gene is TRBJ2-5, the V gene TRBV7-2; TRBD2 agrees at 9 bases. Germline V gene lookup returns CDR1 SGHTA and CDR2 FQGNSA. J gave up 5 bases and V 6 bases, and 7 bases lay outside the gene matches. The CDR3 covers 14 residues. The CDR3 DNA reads TGTGCCAGCAGGTTTAGCGGGAGCTTGGAGACCCAGTACTTC. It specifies CASRFSGSLETQYF.

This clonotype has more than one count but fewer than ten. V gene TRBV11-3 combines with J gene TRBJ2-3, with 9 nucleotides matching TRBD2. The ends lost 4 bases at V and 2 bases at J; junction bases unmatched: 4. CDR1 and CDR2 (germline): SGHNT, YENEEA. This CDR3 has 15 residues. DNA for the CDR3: TGTGCCAGCAGCTCCCTAGCGGGACACACAGATACGCAGTATTTT. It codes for CASSSLAGHTDTQYF.

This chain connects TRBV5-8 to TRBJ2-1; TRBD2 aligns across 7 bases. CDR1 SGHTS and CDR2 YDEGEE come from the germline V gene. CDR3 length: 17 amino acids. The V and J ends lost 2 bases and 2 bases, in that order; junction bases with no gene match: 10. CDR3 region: CASSLSRLARPYNEQFF. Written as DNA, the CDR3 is TGTGCCAGCAGCTTATCCCGACTAGCAAGGCCCTACAATGAGCAGTTCTTC.

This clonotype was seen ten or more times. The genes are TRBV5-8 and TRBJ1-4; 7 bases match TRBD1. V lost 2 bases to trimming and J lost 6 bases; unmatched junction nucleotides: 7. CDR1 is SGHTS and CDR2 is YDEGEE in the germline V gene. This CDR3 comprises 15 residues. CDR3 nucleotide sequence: TGTGCCAGCAGCTTTCATCGGACAGGCCATGAAAAACTGTTTTTT. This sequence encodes CASSFHRTGHEKLFF.

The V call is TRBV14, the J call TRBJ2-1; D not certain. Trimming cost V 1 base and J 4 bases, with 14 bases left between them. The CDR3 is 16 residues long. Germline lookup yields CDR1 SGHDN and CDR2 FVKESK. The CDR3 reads CASSQGSIDKYNEQFF. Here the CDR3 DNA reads TGTGCCAGCAGCCAAGGCTCGATCGACAAATACAATGAGCAGTTCTTC.

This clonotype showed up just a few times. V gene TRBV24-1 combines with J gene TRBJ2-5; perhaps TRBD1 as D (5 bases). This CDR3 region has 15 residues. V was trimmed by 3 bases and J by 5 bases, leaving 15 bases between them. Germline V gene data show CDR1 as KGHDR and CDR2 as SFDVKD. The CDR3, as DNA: TGTGCCACCAGTGATGGGGCCCAGGTGGGGGAGACCCAGTACTTC. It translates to CATSDGAQVGETQYF.

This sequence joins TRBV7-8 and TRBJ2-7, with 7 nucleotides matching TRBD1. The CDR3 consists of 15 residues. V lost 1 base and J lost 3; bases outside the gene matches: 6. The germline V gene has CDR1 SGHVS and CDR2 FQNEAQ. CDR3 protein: CASSLGAGGHYEQYF. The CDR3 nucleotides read TGTGCCAGCAGCTTAGGGGCAGGGGGACACTACGAGCAGTACTTC.

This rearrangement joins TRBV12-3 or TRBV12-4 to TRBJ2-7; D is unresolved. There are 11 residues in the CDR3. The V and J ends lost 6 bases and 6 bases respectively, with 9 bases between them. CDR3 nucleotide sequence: TGTGCCAGCAGCACCTTCTCCGAGCAGTACTTC. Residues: CASSTFSEQYF.

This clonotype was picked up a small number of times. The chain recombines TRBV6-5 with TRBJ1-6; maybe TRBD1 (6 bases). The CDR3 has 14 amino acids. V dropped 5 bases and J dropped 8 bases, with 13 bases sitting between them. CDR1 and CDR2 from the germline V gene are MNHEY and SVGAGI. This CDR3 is CASSRSGAYSPLHF. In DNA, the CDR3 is TGTGCCAGCAGTCGCTCGGGGGCTTATTCACCCCTCCACTTT.

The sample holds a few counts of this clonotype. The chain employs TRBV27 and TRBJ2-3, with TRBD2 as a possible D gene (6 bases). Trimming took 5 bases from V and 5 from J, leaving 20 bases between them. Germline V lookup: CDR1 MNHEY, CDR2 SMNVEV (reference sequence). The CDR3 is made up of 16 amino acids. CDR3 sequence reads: CASSNPRAGRIDTQYF. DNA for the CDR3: TGTGCCAGCAGTAATCCTAGGGCGGGAAGAATAGATACGCAGTATTTT.

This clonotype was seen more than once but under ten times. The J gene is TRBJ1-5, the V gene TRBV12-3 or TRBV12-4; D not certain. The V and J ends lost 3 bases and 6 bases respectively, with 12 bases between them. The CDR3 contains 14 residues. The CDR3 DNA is TGTGCCAGCAGTTTTGGGAGGGTCGGTCAGCCCCAGCATTTT. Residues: CASSFGRVGQPQHF.

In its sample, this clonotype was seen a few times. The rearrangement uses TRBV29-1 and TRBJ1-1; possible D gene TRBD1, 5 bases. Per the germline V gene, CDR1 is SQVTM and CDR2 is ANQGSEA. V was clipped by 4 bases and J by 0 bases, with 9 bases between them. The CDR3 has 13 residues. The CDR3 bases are TGCAGCGTTGGGCGACAGCTGAACACTGAAGCTTTCTTT. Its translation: CSVGRQLNTEAFF.

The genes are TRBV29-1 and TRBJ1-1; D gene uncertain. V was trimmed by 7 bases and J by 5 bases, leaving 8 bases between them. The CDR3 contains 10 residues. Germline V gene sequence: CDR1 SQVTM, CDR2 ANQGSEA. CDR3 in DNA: TGCAGCGCCTACGGAACTGAAGCTTTCTTT. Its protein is CSAYGTEAFF.

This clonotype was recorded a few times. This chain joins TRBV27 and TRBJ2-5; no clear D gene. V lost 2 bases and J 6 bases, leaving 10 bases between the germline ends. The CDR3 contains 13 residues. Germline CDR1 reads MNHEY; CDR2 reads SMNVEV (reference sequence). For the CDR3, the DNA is TGTGCCAGCAGTTTAGCGTGGGGTCAGACCCAGTACTTC. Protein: CASSLAWGQTQYF.

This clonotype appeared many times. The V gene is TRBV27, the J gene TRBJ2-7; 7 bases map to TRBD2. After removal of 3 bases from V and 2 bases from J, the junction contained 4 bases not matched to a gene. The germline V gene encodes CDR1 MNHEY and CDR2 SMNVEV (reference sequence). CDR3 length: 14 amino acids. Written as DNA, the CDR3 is TGTGCCAGCAGTTTGGGGAGGGGAGCCTACGAGCAGTACTTC. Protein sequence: CASSLGRGAYEQYF.

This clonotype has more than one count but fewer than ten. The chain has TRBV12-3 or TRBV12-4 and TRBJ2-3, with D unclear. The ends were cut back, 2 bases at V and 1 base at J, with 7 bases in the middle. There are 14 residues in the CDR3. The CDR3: CASSLYGGTDTQYF. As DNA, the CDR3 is TGTGCCAGCAGTTTATATGGGGGCACAGATACGCAGTATTTT.

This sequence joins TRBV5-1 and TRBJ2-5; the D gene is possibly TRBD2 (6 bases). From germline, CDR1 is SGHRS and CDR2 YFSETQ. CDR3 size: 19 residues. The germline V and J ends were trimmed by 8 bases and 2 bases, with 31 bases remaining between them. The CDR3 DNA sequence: TGCGCCAGTGGCGGGGATAATTCGGGGGTAATAGCCACACAAGAGACCCAGTACTTC. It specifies CASGGDNSGVIATQETQYF.

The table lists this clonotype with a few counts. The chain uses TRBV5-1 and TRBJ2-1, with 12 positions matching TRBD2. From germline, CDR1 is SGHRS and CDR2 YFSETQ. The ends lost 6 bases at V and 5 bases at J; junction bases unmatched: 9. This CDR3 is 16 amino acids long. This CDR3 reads CASKQGLAGRDNEQFF. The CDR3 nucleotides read TGCGCCAGCAAGCAGGGACTAGCGGGCAGAGACAATGAGCAGTTCTTC.

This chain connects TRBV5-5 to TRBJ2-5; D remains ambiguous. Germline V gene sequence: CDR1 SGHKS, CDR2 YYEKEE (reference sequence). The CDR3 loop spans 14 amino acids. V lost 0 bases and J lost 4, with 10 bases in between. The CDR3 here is CASSLGRLGETQYF. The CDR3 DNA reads TGTGCCAGCAGCTTGGGCAGGTTAGGAGAGACCCAGTACTTC.

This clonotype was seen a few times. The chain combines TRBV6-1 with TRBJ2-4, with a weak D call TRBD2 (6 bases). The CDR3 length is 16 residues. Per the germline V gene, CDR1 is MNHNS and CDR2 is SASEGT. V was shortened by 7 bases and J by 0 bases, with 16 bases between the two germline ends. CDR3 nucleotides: TGTGCCAGCACTCATTGGAGGGACCTAGCCAAAAACATTCAGTACTTC. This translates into CASTHWRDLAKNIQYF.